These 10 T cell receptor beta chains were sequenced from one sample in a study of blood T cells in healthy people across ages. Together with a sample-barcoded 5' primer, a J-beta primer mix was included in a second PCR lasting roughly 7 to 11 cycles. TCRdb used MiXCR to reprocess the 5' RACE reads, holding one entry per CDR3 protein. The sample has about 580,000 distinct CDR3 sequences; about 45% are singletons. The sequenced material came from blood. These receptor sequences come from a man aged 80 or over in good health.

The genes are TRBV6-4 and TRBJ2-1, with 10 bases fitting TRBD1. Per the germline V gene, CDR1 is MRHNA and CDR2 is SNTAGT. V lost 6 bases to trimming and J lost 8 bases; unmatched junction nucleotides: 10. The CDR3 has 15 amino acids. The CDR3 spells CASSHRDRGLDEQFF. The CDR3 region has the DNA TGTGCCAGCAGCCACCGGGACAGGGGATTGGATGAGCAGTTCTTC.

The chain joins TRBV5-1 to TRBJ2-3; D gene unclear. Germline V gene data show CDR1 as SGHRS and CDR2 as YFSETQ. The CDR3 is made up of 14 amino acids. V was pared by 7 bases and J by 0 bases, with 12 bases between. The chain's CDR3 is CASAPGFSTDTQYF. The DNA for the CDR3 is TGCGCCAGCGCCCCAGGATTCAGCACAGATACGCAGTATTTT.

This clonotype was observed at least ten times. The chain joins TRBV11-2 to TRBJ2-5; TRBD2 matches at 13 bases. Germline assignment: CDR1 SGHAT and CDR2 FQNNGV. After removal of 8 bases from V and 5 bases from J, the junction contained 8 bases not matched to a gene. The CDR3 runs to 15 residues. The CDR3: CASHEGTSGVETQYF. The CDR3 DNA reads TGTGCCAGCCACGAAGGGACTAGCGGGGTGGAGACCCAGTACTTC.

This clonotype was detected a few times. V usage is TRBV6-2 or TRBV6-3 and J usage is TRBJ2-7; D not certain. There are 19 residues in the CDR3. CDR1 is MNHEY and CDR2 is SVGEGT in the germline V gene. The V and J ends lost 1 base and 0 bases respectively, with 22 bases between them. The CDR3 coding sequence is TGTGCCAGCAGTTACTACCGCCCATACGCGTCGCCGGTCTCCTACGAGCAGTACTTC. Translating gives CASSYYRPYASPVSYEQYF.

The chain recombines TRBV7-2 with TRBJ1-2; 7 bases are a match to TRBD1. The CDR3 totals 16 residues. V lost 2 bases and J lost 8; bases outside the gene matches: 14. The germline CDR1 and CDR2 sequences are SGHTA and FQGNSA. CDR3 residues: CASSLIDGILRGGYTF. In DNA, the CDR3 is TGTGCCAGCAGCTTAATCGATGGCATCCTCAGGGGGGGCTACACCTTC.

The chain employs TRBV2 and TRBJ1-5, with D perhaps TRBD1 (5 bases). The CDR3 covers 14 residues. The germline gives CDR1 SNHLY, CDR2 FYNNEI. V lost 7 bases to trimming and J lost 2 bases, with 12 bases between them. The CDR3 DNA follows: TGTGCCAGCACGGGGGTTGAAGGCAATCAGCCCCAGCATTTT. This translates into CASTGVEGNQPQHF.

This clonotype occurred many times. Written as DNA, the CDR3 is TGTGCCAGCAGCTTAGGGGGATTACAGAAAGAGACCCAGTACTTC. Amino acid sequence: CASSLGGLQKETQYF. V and J are TRBV7-8 and TRBJ2-5, with D unresolved. The CDR3 length is 15 residues. Trimming pared 1 base from V and 3 bases from J, leaving 12 bases between. The germline CDR1 and CDR2 sequences are SGHVS and FQNEAQ.

The V call is TRBV6-2 or TRBV6-3, the J call TRBJ2-5; tentatively, D is TRBD1 or TRBD2 (5 bases each). The germline CDR1 and CDR2 sequences are MNHEY and SVGEGT. The CDR3 spans 14 residues. Deletions cut 7 bases from V and 5 bases from J, with 17 bases between. The CDR3 DNA sequence: TGTGCCAGCACCCGACAAGGGGAGATGGAGACCCAGTACTTC. It yields the protein CASTRQGEMETQYF.

The rearrangement links TRBV28 to TRBJ2-7, with 10 bases matching TRBD2. Germline trimming cut 5 bases from V and 1 base from J; bases unmatched to any gene: 11. Germline-derived CDR1 and CDR2 are MDHEN and SYDVKM. The CDR3 totals 17 residues. In DNA form, the CDR3 reads TGTGCCAGCAGTACACCAGGACTAGCGGCCCTATCCTACGAGCAGTACTTC. This codes for CASSTPGLAALSYEQYF.

This clonotype was counted at least ten times. The chain couples TRBV12-3 or TRBV12-4 to TRBJ1-6; D is uncertain. V was clipped by 1 base and J by 13 bases, with 8 bases between them. CDR3 size: 12 residues. CDR3 in DNA: TGTGCCAGCAGTTTAGGAGTCCCCCCCCTCCACTTT. Translation gives CASSLGVPPLHF.